The next 9 T cell receptor beta chains were all read from a single sample in a study of cytomegalovirus exposure and HLA in healthy donors. The PCR used 60 Vbeta and 13 Jbeta primers. Generated by immunoSEQ multiplex PCR, the TCRdb table keeps only in-frame clones and is missing some. The data show 150,000 or so clones, approximately 80% seen once. The material sequenced was PBMCs. Every receptor here comes from a man aged 35 to 55 in good health and CMV-seropositive.

This clone was recorded only once. The chain couples TRBV19 to TRBJ1-2; 7 bases agree with TRBD1. The CDR3 is made up of 15 amino acids. Germline V gives CDR1 LNHDA, CDR2 SQIVND (reference sequence). Trimming at V came to 4 bases and at J to 4 bases, leaving 9 bases not matched to a gene. This CDR3 is CASSRQGLVVYGYTF. The CDR3 DNA reads as TGTGCCAGTAGTAGACAGGGCCTGGTGGTCTATGGCTACACCTTC.

The gene calls are TRBV2 and TRBJ2-3, with D possibly TRBD2 on 6 matching bases. Germline V lookup: CDR1 SNHLY, CDR2 FYNNEI. The CDR3 spans 12 residues. V lost 6 bases and J 4 bases, leaving 8 bases between the germline ends. CDR3 nucleotides: TGTGCCAGCAGGGGGGGACCAGATACGCAGTATTTT. Residues: CASRGGPDTQYF.

This clone was seen a single time. The rearrangement uses TRBV4-2 and TRBJ2-6, with D maybe TRBD2 (5 bases). V shed 0 bases and J shed 4 bases, with 7 bases lying between them. The CDR3 is made up of 15 amino acids. Germline CDR1 LGHNA, CDR2 YNFKEQ. The CDR3 is CASSQDLAGANVLTF. The CDR3, as DNA: TGTGCCAGCAGCCAAGATCTAGCCGGGGCCAACGTCCTGACTTTC.

The chain uses TRBV6-1 and TRBJ2-2; TRBD2 might be the D (5 bases). V was shortened by 6 bases and J by 1 base, with 9 bases between the two germline ends. The CDR3 runs 14 residues. Germline CDR1 reads MNHNS; CDR2 reads SASEGT. The CDR3 region has the DNA TGTGCCAGCAGATTTGGAGGGAACACCGGGGAGCTGTTTTTT. This gives the protein CASRFGGNTGELFF.

This chain connects TRBV4-3 to TRBJ2-3, with a possible D match to TRBD2 (6 bases). The CDR3 is made up of 15 amino acids. Between the trimmed V and J ends, which lost 4 bases and 0 bases, there was a span of 11 bases. Germline lookup yields CDR1 LGHNA and CDR2 YSLEER. The chain's CDR3 is CASSPLSGSTDTQYF. The CDR3 DNA reads as TGCGCCAGCAGCCCTTTAAGCGGGAGCACAGATACGCAGTATTTT.

Comment on this clone: The junction and the germline gene differ at one end; a read error may be behind it. The chain has TRBV5-1 and TRBJ2-6; D possibly corresponds to TRBD1 (5 bases). Germline V gene sequence: CDR1 SGHRS, CDR2 YFSETQ. CDR3 length equals 15 residues. CDR3 DNA: TGCGCCAGCAGCTTGCAGGGCGGCTGGGCCAACGGCCTGACTTTC. Translating it yields CASSLQGGWANGLTF.

This chain uses TRBV5-4 with TRBJ2-7, with TRBD2 matching 10 bases. V shed 4 bases, J shed 4 bases, and the junction held 11 bases outside the gene matches. The CDR3 length is 16 residues. The germline V gene encodes CDR1 SGHNT and CDR2 YYREEE (reference sequence). CDR3 amino acids: CASSERGGEDSYEQYF. CDR3 DNA sequence: TGTGCCAGCAGCGAGCGGGGGGGGGAGGACAGTTACGAGCAGTACTTC.

The chain links TRBV4-2 to TRBJ2-5; 11 nucleotides match TRBD1. The J call may not be correct, given that the DNA end is closer to TRBJ2-7. The CDR3 covers 14 residues. Germline lookup yields CDR1 LGHNA and CDR2 YNFKEQ. This CDR3 reads CASSGQGAGYEQYF. The CDR3 DNA reads as TGTGCCAGCAGCGGACAGGGGGCAGGGTACGAGCAGTACTTC.

There are a few counts of this clone. The rearrangement uses TRBV7-9 and TRBJ2-3, with 15 nucleotides matching TRBD2. The trim removed 2 bases at V and 5 bases at J, leaving 8 bases unmatched. This CDR3 spans 18 amino acids. Germline V gene sequence: CDR1 SEHNR, CDR2 FQNEAQ (reference sequence). Here the CDR3 DNA reads TGTGCCAGCAGCTTACGGGAGTGGGGACTAGCGGGAGGAGATACGCAGTATTTT. The encoded protein is CASSLREWGLAGGDTQYF.